The sequence of this T cell receptor (beta chain) was determined in a study of CD8 T cells in Susac syndrome. High-throughput TCR beta sequencing covered peripheral CD8+ and CD4+ T cells. The multiple sclerosis controls, all treatment-naive patients, had relapsing-remitting disease that was stable or active. It was negative isolation that provided the CD8+ and CD4+ T cells, whereas TEMRA cells were enriched by FACS. The CDR3 runs to 14 residues. V was shortened by 3 bases and J by 1 base, with 10 bases between the two germline ends. The germline V gene encodes CDR1 LGHDT and CDR2 YNNKEL (reference sequence). RNA was extracted with the RNeasy kit, and a quantity of roughly 0.45 to 1 ug was reverse transcribed using random hexamers. TCR beta CDR3 was amplified by immunoSEQ covering 54 Vbeta and 13 Jbeta. TCRdb redid the calling of the immunoSEQ multiplex PCR reads with MiXCR, one entry per CDR3 protein. This sample has about 430,000 distinct CDR3 sequences, with approximately 89% found just once.

This TCR was recovered from a human donor with multiple sclerosis. The V call is TRBV3-1, the J call TRBJ2-7, with a weak D call TRBD1 (6 bases). Sequenced sample: CD8+ T cells from PBMCs. In DNA form, the CDR3 reads TGTGCCAGCAGCCACTTCGACAGGTCCTACGAGCAGTACTTC. As protein: CASSHFDRSYEQYF.